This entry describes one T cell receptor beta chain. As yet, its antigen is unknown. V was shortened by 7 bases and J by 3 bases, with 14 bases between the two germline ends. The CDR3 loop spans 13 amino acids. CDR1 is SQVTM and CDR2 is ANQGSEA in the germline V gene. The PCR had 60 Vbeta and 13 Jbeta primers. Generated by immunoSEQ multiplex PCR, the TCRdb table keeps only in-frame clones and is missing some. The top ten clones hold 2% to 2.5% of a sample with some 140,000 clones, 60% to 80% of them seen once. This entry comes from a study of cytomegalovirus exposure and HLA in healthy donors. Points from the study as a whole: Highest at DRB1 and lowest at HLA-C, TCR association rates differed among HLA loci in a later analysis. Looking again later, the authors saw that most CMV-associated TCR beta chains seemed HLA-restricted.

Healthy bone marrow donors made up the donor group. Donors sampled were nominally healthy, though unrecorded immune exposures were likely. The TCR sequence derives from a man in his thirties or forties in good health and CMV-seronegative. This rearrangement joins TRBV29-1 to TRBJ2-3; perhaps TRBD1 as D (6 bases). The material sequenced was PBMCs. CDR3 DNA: TGCAGCGGTACAGGGATTAGTACAGATACGCAGTATTTT. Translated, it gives CSGTGISTDTQYF.